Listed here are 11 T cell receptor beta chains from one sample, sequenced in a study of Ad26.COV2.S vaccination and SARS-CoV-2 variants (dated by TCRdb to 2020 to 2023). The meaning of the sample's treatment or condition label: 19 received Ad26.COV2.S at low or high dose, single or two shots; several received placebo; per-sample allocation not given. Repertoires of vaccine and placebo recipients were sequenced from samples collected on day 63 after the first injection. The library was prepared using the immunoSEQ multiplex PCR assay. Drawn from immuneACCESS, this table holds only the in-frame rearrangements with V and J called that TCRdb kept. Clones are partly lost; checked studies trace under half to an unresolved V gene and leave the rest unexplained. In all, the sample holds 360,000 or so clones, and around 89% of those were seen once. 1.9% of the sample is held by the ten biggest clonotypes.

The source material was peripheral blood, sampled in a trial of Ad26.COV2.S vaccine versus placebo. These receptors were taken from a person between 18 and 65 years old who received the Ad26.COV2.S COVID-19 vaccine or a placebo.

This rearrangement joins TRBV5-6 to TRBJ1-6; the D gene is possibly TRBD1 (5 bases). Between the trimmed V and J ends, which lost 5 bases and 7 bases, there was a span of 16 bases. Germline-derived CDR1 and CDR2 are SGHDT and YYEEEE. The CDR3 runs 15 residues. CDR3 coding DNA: TGTGCCAGCAGTCTGGACCGAAGACAGAATTCACCCCTCCACTTT. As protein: CASSLDRRQNSPLHF.

This chain's CDR3 is CASSGTAWDTEAFF. The CDR3 DNA reads TGTGCCAGCAGTGGGACAGCTTGGGACACTGAAGCTTTCTTT. The chain links TRBV6-4 to TRBJ1-1; the D gene is possibly TRBD1 (6 bases). CDR1 is MRHNA, CDR2 SNTAGT, per germline. The CDR3 is 14 residues long. With 4 bases removed from V and 3 bases from J, the gap between germline ends came to 12 bases.

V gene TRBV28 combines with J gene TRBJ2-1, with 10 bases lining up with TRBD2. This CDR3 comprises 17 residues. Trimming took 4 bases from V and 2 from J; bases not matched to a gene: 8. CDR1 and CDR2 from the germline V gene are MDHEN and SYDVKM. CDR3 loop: CASSSLAGRIAYNEQFF. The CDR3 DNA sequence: TGTGCCAGCAGTTCACTAGCGGGGAGGATCGCCTACAATGAGCAGTTCTTC.

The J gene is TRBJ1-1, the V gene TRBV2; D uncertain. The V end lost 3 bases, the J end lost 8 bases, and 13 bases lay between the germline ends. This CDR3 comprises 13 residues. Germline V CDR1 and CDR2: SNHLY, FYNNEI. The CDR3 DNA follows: TGTGCCAGCAGTGAGTACCGGGCACCAGAAGCTTTCTTT. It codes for CASSEYRAPEAFF.

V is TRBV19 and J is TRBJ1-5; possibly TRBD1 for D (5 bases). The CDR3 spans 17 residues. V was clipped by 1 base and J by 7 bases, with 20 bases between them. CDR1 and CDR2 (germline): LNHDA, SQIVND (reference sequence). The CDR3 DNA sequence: TGTGCCAGTAGTATAGGCCCAAAGGGGAGGGTTGGGCAGCCCCAGCATTTT. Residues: CASSIGPKGRVGQPQHF.

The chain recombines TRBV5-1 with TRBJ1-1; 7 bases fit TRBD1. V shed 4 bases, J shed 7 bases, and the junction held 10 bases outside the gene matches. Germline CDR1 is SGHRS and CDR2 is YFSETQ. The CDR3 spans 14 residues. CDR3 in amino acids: CASSTQGGGVEAFF. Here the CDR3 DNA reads TGCGCCAGCAGCACCCAGGGGGGCGGAGTTGAAGCTTTCTTT. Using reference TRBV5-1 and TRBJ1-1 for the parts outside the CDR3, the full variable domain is KAGVTQTPRYLIKTRGQQVTLSCSPISGHRSVSWYQQTPGQGLQFLFEYFSETQRNKGNFPGRFSGRQFSNSRSEMNVSTLELGDSALYLCASSTQGGGVEAFFGQGTRLTVV.

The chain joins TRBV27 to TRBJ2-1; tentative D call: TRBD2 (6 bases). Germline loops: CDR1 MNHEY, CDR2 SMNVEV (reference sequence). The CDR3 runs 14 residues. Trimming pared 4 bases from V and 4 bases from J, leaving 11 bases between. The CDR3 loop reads CASSYVAEYNEQFF. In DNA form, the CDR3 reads TGTGCCAGCAGTTATGTAGCGGAATACAATGAGCAGTTCTTC.

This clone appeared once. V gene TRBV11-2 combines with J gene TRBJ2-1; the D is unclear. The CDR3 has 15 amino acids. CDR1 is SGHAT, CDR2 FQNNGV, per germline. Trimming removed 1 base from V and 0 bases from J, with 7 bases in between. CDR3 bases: TGTGCCAGCAGCTTAGTCCGTCGCTCCTACAATGAGCAGTTCTTC. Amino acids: CASSLVRRSYNEQFF.

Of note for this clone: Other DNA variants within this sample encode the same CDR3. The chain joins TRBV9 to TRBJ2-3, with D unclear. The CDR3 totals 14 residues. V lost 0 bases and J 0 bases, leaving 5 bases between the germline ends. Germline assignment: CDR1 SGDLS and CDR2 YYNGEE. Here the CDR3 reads CASSVDRSTDTQYF. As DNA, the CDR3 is TGTGCCAGCAGCGTAGATCGAAGCACAGATACGCAGTATTTT.

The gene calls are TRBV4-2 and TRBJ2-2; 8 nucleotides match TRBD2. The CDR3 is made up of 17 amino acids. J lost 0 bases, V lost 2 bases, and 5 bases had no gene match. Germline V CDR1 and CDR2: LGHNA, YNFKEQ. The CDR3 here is CASSQFSGTSNTGELFF. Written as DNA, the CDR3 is TGTGCCAGCAGCCAATTTAGCGGGACCTCGAACACCGGGGAGCTGTTTTTT.

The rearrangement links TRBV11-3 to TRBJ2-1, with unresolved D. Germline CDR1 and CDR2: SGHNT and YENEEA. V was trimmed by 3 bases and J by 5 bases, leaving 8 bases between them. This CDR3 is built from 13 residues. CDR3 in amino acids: CASSLMGNNEQFF. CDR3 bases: TGTGCCAGCAGCTTGATGGGGAACAATGAGCAGTTCTTC.